This TCR beta chain originates from a study of blood T cells in healthy people across ages. Study-level results: Among long-lived donors, naive CD4+ cells were more numerous and diversity higher than in aged donors.

Together with a sample-barcoded 5' primer, a J-beta primer mix was included in a second PCR lasting about 7 to 11 cycles. TCRdb called the 5' RACE reads again in MiXCR, with one record for every CDR3 protein. The table has more than 600,000 distinct CDR3 sequences, about 25% seen once. Per germline, CDR1 SGHTA and CDR2 FQGTGA. This CDR3 spans 14 amino acids. The ends were cut back, 2 bases at V and 7 bases at J, with 11 bases in the middle. A few counts support this clonotype. Its antigen is currently unknown. These data are also associated with another study on T cells of mothers and their children. This second study notes: Over 9.5 million TCR beta CDR3 reads were obtained from each mother, and roughly 3 million from each child.

The receptor was derived from a boy younger than 18 in good health. The sample consisted of blood. The gene calls are TRBV7-3 and TRBJ2-2, with D maybe TRBD2 (6 bases). CDR3 residues: CASSLGGLDGELFF. The CDR3 bases are TGTGCCAGCAGCTTAGGAGGGTTGGACGGGGAGCTGTTTTTT.